Reported below is one T cell receptor beta chain. Its specificity is unknown. The data derive from a study of T cell repertoires in cytomegalovirus infection. Study background: Indications of both CMV infection and matching HLA type were provided by public TCR beta signatures. The study's findings and limits: The cumulative frequency of public TCR beta families identified carriers of CMV plus the relevant HLA.

Germline CDR1 reads MDHEN; CDR2 reads SYDVKM. Trimming removed 7 bases from V and 6 bases from J, with 25 bases in between. This CDR3 has 17 amino acids. TCRdb passed the reads through MiXCR, listing each CDR3 protein once. The sample lists roughly 630,000 distinct CDR3 sequences, about 24% occurring once. The gene calls are TRBV28 and TRBJ2-1; D is undetermined. This TCR derives from a human donor in good health (CMV status not recorded). Some clones in this sample may be carry-over from other donors' samples. Sequencing was carried out using CD8+ T cells from PBMCs. The CDR3 sequence: CASKGWGRCNPSNEQFF. The CDR3 DNA reads as TGTGCCAGCAAAGGATGGGGTCGATGCAATCCTTCCAATGAGCAGTTCTTC.